The sequence of this TCR beta chain was determined in a study of cytomegalovirus exposure and HLA in healthy donors. Regarding the study as a whole: Rarity held for most TCR sequences, but there were some public TCRs that occurred in many donors.

Of note for this clone: Its cognate antigen is unknown.

PCR was performed using 60 Vbeta and 13 Jbeta primers. The method was immunoSEQ multiplex PCR; TCRdb's version includes in-frame clones alone and lacks a portion of them. Of fewer than 150,000 clones in the sample, around 77% were seen once. This clonotype was sampled from a young woman in good health and CMV-seropositive. Sequences were obtained from PBMCs.

The DNA for the CDR3 is TGCGCCAGCAGCCAAGGGATAGCGGGAGGGACAGATACGCAGTATTTT. This gives the protein CASSQGIAGGTDTQYF. V gene TRBV4-1 combines with J gene TRBJ2-3; TRBD2 matches at 11 bases. This CDR3 spans 16 amino acids. CDR1 is MGHRA and CDR2 is YSYEKL in the germline V gene. V lost 1 base and J lost 3; bases outside the gene matches: 3.